The entry that follows covers one T cell receptor beta chain sequence. Study processing details: The median was around 91,000 TCRs per sample, ranging roughly 20,000 to 750,000. TCRdb fed the RACE reads into MiXCR, producing one record per CDR3 protein. For this entry, the V and J calls and clone size follow TCRdb and not the study's own pipeline. The sample consists of around 70,000 distinct CDR3 sequences, approximately 6.1% of them appearing once. The entry originates in a study of human T cells and chemical hapten exposure. Time point of the sample: healthy volunteer bleed at 6 weeks. RNA extraction used unfractionated whole blood as the source of total RNA. The specimen sequenced was whole blood. The TCR was taken from a female donor in good health. Some clones in this sample may be carry-over from other donors' samples.

The CDR3 coding sequence is TGTGCCTGGAGTGTAGGCCGGAACACCATATATTTT. Translation: CAWSVGRNTIYF. The chain joins TRBV30 to TRBJ1-3; D not resolved. Deletions cut 0 bases from V and 7 bases from J, with 7 bases between. The CDR3 contains 12 residues. Germline lookup yields CDR1 GTSNPN and CDR2 SVGIG (reference sequence).